What follows are 18 T cell receptor beta chains derived from one specimen sequenced in a study of molecular identifiers for immune sequencing clone quantification. TCRdb reprocessed the PCR reads via MiXCR and lists one record per CDR3 protein. The data show about 640,000 distinct CDR3 sequences, with approximately 20% seen just once and 0.75% to 0.95% held by the top ten. Sequenced sample: naive CD8+ T cells from blood, with Jurkat cell RNA spiked in. The subset denotes: FACS-sorted CD8+CD4-CCR7+CD45RA+ naive T cells. These receptors were collected from a human donor in good health. Some libraries in this study had Jurkat cell RNA spiked in.

This clonotype was seen only a few times. The J gene is TRBJ2-7, the V gene TRBV12-3 or TRBV12-4; 7 bases map to TRBD1. V was pared by 10 bases and J by 3 bases, with 9 bases of the junction left unmatched. This CDR3 is built from 13 residues. DNA for the CDR3: TGTGCCATCGCCGGGACAGCGTACTACGAGCAGTACTTC. This encodes CAIAGTAYYEQYF.

This clonotype has at least ten counts. The rearrangement links TRBV13 to TRBJ1-1; maybe TRBD1 (5 bases). There are 15 residues in the CDR3. Germline V gives CDR1 PRHDT, CDR2 FYEKMQ (reference sequence). Deletions cut 4 bases from V and 3 bases from J, with 15 bases between. The CDR3 spells CASSSQTTAYTEAFF. Here the CDR3 DNA reads TGTGCCAGCAGCTCCCAAACGACAGCGTACACTGAAGCTTTCTTT.

This clonotype was detected many times. The chain joins TRBV4-3 to TRBJ2-7; no clear D gene. Trimming removed 1 base from V and 3 bases from J, with 13 bases in between. The CDR3 runs to 15 residues. Germline values: CDR1 LGHNA, CDR2 YSLEER. This CDR3 is CASSQGTSELYEQYF. CDR3 bases: TGCGCCAGCAGCCAAGGCACCTCTGAACTCTACGAGCAGTACTTC.

This clonotype has at least ten counts. V usage is TRBV10-2 and J usage is TRBJ2-7; D unclear. The CDR3 contains 13 residues. Trimming pared 5 bases from V and 5 bases from J, leaving 13 bases between. Germline V gene lookup returns CDR1 WSHSY and CDR2 SAAADI. This CDR3 reads CASSLGPQDEQYF. The CDR3 DNA sequence: TGCGCCAGCAGTTTAGGGCCTCAGGACGAGCAGTACTTC.

The chain joins TRBV11-2 to TRBJ2-1, with TRBD1 matching over 7 bases. The length of the CDR3 is 15 residues. Per germline, CDR1 SGHAT and CDR2 FQNNGV. J gave up 6 bases and V 7 bases, and 12 bases lay outside the gene matches. In DNA form, the CDR3 reads TGTGCCAGCACCAACGGTCGGACAGGAGTCAATGAGCAGTTCTTC. It encodes CASTNGRTGVNEQFF.

About this clonotype itself: A much larger clone lies a single base off, so this may be a read error. The chain links TRBV6-5 to TRBJ2-2, with D perhaps matching TRBD2 (6 bases). CDR1 and CDR2 from the germline V gene are MNHEY and SVGAGI. The CDR3 spans 12 residues. The CDR3: CASSYRLGGLFF. The DNA of the CDR3 is TGTGCCAGCAGTTACAGGTTGGGGGGGCTGTTTTTT.

A remark on this clonotype: A read error may be the cause here, since a much bigger clone is one base away. The chain combines TRBV11-2 with TRBJ2-3; 13 bases fit TRBD2. V trimming: 6 bases; J trimming: 3 bases; junction bases outside the gene matches: 9. The CDR3 runs to 17 residues. Germline loops: CDR1 SGHAT, CDR2 FQNNGV. The chain's CDR3 is CASRERPGLAGTDTQYF. The DNA of the CDR3 is TGTGCCAGCAGGGAGCGTCCGGGACTAGCGGGAACAGATACGCAGTATTTT.

This clonotype has a handful of counts. The chain carries TRBV7-9 and TRBJ1-2; TRBD1 aligns across 8 bases. The V and J ends lost 5 bases and 5 bases, in that order; junction bases with no gene match: 7. CDR1 is SEHNR, CDR2 FQNEAQ, per germline (reference sequence). The length of the CDR3 is 14 residues. For the CDR3, the DNA is TGTGCCAGCAGCCAACAGGACAGGGAATATGGCTACACCTTC. This gives the protein CASSQQDREYGYTF.

The table lists this clonotype with many counts. At one of its ends the junction is not consistent with the germline gene, which may arise from a read error. V and J are TRBV12-3 or TRBV12-4 and TRBJ1-1; no firm D call. The CDR3 totals 10 residues. CDR3 sequence: CASSGESVGF. CDR3 in DNA: TGTGCCAGCAGTGGGGAATCGGTGGGCTTT.

This clonotype was seen only a few times. Since a much larger clone is just one base distant, this may be a read error. The chain is built from TRBV4-2 and TRBJ1-5; TRBD1 aligns across 7 bases. The CDR3 extends over 14 amino acids. From germline, CDR1 is LGHNA and CDR2 YNFKEQ. CDR3 in DNA: TGTGCCAGCAGCCGCGGGACAGATGACCAGCCCCAGCGTTTT. It is translated as CASSRGTDDQPQRF.

This clonotype was observed a few times. J is TRBJ1-5 and V is TRBV19; D possibly corresponds to TRBD1 (6 bases). Trimming removed 3 bases at V and 6 bases at J, with 12 bases between. CDR3 size: 14 residues. Germline V gene data show CDR1 as LNHDA and CDR2 as SQIVND (reference sequence). This chain's CDR3 is CASSMETGFQPQHF. DNA for the CDR3: TGTGCCAGTAGTATGGAGACAGGCTTTCAGCCCCAGCATTTT. Combining the CDR3 with reference TRBV19 and TRBJ1-5 gives the whole variable domain DGGITQSPKYLFRKEGQNVTLSCEQNLNHDAMYWYRQDPGQGLRLIYYSQIVNDFQKGDIAEGYSVSREKKESFPLTVTSAQKNPTAFYLCASSMETGFQPQHFGDGTRLSIL.

This clonotype was seen many times. The V gene is TRBV10-3, the J gene TRBJ2-3; 7 positions match TRBD2. Germline V lookup: CDR1 ENHRY, CDR2 SYGVKD. The CDR3 contains 15 residues. V was pared by 4 bases and J by 2 bases, with 6 bases of the junction left unmatched. DNA of the CDR3: TGTGCCATCAGTGGCGCTAGCGGAAACACAGATACGCAGTATTTT. This gives the protein CAISGASGNTDTQYF.

This clonotype has a count of ten or more. The J gene is TRBJ2-7, the V gene TRBV27; TRBD1 agrees at 12 bases. J lost 5 bases, V lost 6 bases, and 11 bases had no gene match. The CDR3 length is 16 residues. In germline, CDR1 is MNHEY, CDR2 SMNVEV (reference sequence). The CDR3 DNA reads as TGTGCCAGCAGCCAGATGGGGACAGGGGGCATCGACGAGCAGTACTTC. This codes for CASSQMGTGGIDEQYF.

The rearrangement uses TRBV20-1 and TRBJ1-1; 10 positions agree with TRBD1. CDR3 length equals 17 residues. The V segment lost 1 base and the J segment 0 bases; nucleotides outside the gene matches: 8. The germline V gene has CDR1 DFQATT and CDR2 SNEGSKA (reference sequence). The CDR3 here is CSARVGTGESLNTEAFF. DNA for the CDR3: TGCAGTGCTAGAGTTGGGACAGGGGAGAGTTTGAACACTGAAGCTTTCTTT.

This clonotype appeared many times. The V gene is TRBV7-9, the J gene TRBJ2-7; tentatively, D is TRBD1 (6 bases). V was shortened by 5 bases and J by 2 bases, with 16 bases between the two germline ends. Looked up from germline, CDR1 is SEHNR and CDR2 is FQNEAQ (reference sequence). This CDR3 has 15 amino acids. As DNA, the CDR3 is TGTGCCAGCAGCCTAACAGGGCAGGGGCCCTACGAGCAGTACTTC. This codes for CASSLTGQGPYEQYF. The full variable domain, in which reference TRBV7-9 and TRBJ2-7 provide the parts outside the CDR3, is DTGVSQNPRHKITKRGQNVTFRCDPISEHNRLYWYRQTLGQGPEFLTYFQNEAQLEKSRLLSDRFSAERPKGSFSTLEIQRTEQGDSAMYLCASSLTGQGPYEQYFGPGTRLTVT.

This clonotype was detected ten times or more. This rearrangement joins TRBV29-1 to TRBJ2-3; a possible D gene is TRBD1 (5 bases). The V end was cut by 0 bases, the J end by 10 bases, with 17 bases between. The length of the CDR3 is 14 residues. The V gene's germline CDR1 is SQVTM and CDR2 ANQGSEA. The CDR3 region has the DNA TGCAGCGTTGAAGAAAGGACAACCCAGGTTTCGCAGTATTTT. Translation: CSVEERTTQVSQYF.

This chain joins TRBV20-1 and TRBJ2-1; maybe TRBD2 (6 bases). The CDR3 contains 14 residues. The ends were cut back, 4 bases at V and 8 bases at J, with 18 bases in the middle. Germline-derived CDR1 and CDR2 are DFQATT and SNEGSKA (reference sequence). In DNA, the CDR3 is TGCAGTGCTATGTATCGGGACTCTGTCTATGAGCAGTTCTTC. It specifies CSAMYRDSVYEQFF.

For this clonotype: This may be a read error, as it is one base from a much larger clone. The gene calls are TRBV12-3 or TRBV12-4 and TRBJ1-2, with D perhaps matching TRBD1 (6 bases). The CDR3 is made up of 17 amino acids. Trimming took off 5 bases at V and 4 bases at J, with 23 bases between the two ends. The CDR3 sequence is CASSLLNPTGLVYGYTF. The CDR3, as DNA: TGTGCCAGCAGTCTCCTTAATCCTACAGGGTTGGTCTATGGCTACACCTTC.